This T cell receptor (beta chain) was captured by sequencing in a study of CD8 T cells in Susac syndrome. Sequencing of TCR beta was performed on blood CD8+ T cells and on blood CD4+ T cells. CD8+ and CD4+ T cells were negatively isolated; TEMRA cells were FACS-enriched. Random hexamers were used to reverse transcribe roughly 0.45 to 1 ug of RNA. An immunoSEQ multiplex PCR amplified TCR beta CDR3 over 54 Vbeta and 13 Jbeta. MiXCR, run by TCRdb on the immunoSEQ multiplex PCR reads, gives a single entry per CDR3 protein. This table holds around 170,000 distinct CDR3 sequences, 92% found once. The V gene's germline CDR1 is MNHEY and CDR2 SVGAGI. The CDR3 runs 12 residues. Trimming took 5 bases from V and 8 from J, leaving 11 bases between them.

This TCR came from a human donor in good health. The chain combines TRBV6-5 with TRBJ2-3; D not certain. Sequenced input: CD4+ T cells from PBMCs. The DNA for the CDR3 is TGTGCCAGCAGTAACCCCTCGGGTACGCAGTATTTT. Its protein is CASSNPSGTQYF.